This TCR beta chain was captured by sequencing in a study of cytomegalovirus exposure and HLA in healthy donors. Worth noting for this clone: The antigen is unknown.

The PCR had 60 Vbeta and 13 Jbeta primers. Sequencing was performed with immunoSEQ multiplex PCR; in TCRdb, only in-frame clones are kept and a portion is missing. This sample has 90,000 to 130,000 clones, with around 80% found just once. With 0 bases removed from V and 2 bases from J, the gap between germline ends came to 8 bases. Germline V lookup: CDR1 MNHEY, CDR2 SVGAGI. This CDR3 is 14 amino acids long. Everyone who donated was a healthy bone marrow donor. Nominally healthy donors provided the samples, though records likely missed some immune exposures. Study findings and constraints: The investigators catalogued 150 to 200 TCR beta chains as cytomegalovirus-associated. Among TCR beta chains of equal frequency, HLA-associated ones were more clonally expanded in a later analysis.

The material sequenced was PBMCs. The chain is built from TRBV6-5 and TRBJ2-7; maybe TRBD1 (5 bases). The TCR comes from a woman aged 55-69 years in good health and CMV-seropositive. DNA for the CDR3: TGTGCCAGCAGTTACTCGGCGACAGCCTACGAGCAGTACTTC. This encodes CASSYSATAYEQYF.